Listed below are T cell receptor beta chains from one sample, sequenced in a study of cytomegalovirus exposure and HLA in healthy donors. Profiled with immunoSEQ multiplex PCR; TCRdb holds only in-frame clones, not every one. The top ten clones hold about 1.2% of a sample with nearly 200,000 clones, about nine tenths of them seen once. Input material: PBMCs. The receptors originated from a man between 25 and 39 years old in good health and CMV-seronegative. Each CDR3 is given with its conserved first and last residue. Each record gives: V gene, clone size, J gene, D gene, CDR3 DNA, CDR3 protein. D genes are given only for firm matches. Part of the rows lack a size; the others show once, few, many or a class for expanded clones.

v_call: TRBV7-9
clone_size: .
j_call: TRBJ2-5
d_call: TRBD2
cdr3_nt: TGTGCCAGCAGCTCAACGCGGGGGGCTGTTTCAGAGACCCAGTACTTC
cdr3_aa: CASSSTRGAVSETQYF

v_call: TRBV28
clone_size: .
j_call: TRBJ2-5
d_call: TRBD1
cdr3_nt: TGTGCCAGCAGAATCCACACCGGGACAGGGGAAGTAGAGACCCAGTACTTC
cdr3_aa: CASRIHTGTGEVETQYF

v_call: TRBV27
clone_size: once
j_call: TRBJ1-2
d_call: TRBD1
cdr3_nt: TGTGCCAGCAGGCCCCGGGACAGGGTCAGGGCTGGCTACACCTTC
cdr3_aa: CASRPRDRVRAGYTF

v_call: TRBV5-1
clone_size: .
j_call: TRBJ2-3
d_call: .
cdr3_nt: TGCGCCAGCAGCTTGCGGACAAGGGGACTCACAGATACGCAGTATTTT
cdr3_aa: CASSLRTRGLTDTQYF

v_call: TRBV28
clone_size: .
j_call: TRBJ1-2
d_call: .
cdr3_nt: TGTGCCAGCGCTGGACAGCCTCGCTATGGCTACACCTTC
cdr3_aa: CASAGQPRYGYTF

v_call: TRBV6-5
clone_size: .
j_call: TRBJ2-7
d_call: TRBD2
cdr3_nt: TGTGCCAGCAGTTCGAGCGGGAGGGCCCGGGAGCAGTACTTC
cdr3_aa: CASSSSGRAREQYF

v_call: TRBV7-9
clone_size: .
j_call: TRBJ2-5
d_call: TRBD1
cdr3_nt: TGTGCCAGCAGCTTGGGACAGGGATATGAAGAGACCCAGTACTTC
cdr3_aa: CASSLGQGYEETQYF

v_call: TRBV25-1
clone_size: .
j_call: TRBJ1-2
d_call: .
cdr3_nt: TGTGCCAGCAGTGAATACGGCTATGGCTACACCTTC
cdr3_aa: CASSEYGYGYTF

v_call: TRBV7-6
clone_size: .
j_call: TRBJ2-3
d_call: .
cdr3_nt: TGTGCCAGCAGCTTATTCTATGCGTCGGATACGCAGTATTTT
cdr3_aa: CASSLFYASDTQYF

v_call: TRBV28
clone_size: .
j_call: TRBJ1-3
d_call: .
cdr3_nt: TGTGCCAGCAGTAAAGGGGTCTGGTCCGGAAACACCATATATTTT
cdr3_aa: CASSKGVWSGNTIYF

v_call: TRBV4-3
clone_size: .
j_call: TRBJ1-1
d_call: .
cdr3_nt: TGCGCCAGCAGCCAAGCAGGGTTCTCAACTGAAGCTTTCTTT
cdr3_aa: CASSQAGFSTEAFF

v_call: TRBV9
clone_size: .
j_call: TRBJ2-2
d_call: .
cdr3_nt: TGTGCCAGCTCGCGGGGAGGAACCGGGGAGCTGTTTTTT
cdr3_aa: CASSRGGTGELFF

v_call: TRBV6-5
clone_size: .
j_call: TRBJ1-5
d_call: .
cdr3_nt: TGTGCCAGCGGGCGGGGGCTCGATCAGCCCCAGCATTTT
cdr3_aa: CASGRGLDQPQHF

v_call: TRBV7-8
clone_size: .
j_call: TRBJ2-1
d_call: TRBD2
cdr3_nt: TGTGCCAGCAGCTTATTTTTGCGGGAGGGACCGACCTACAATGAGCAGTTCTTC
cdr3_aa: CASSLFLREGPTYNEQFF

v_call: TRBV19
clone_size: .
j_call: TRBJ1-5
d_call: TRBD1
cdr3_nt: TGTGCCAGTAGATCACTAACCGGGACAGCGTTCAATCAGCCCCAGCATTTT
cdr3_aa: CASRSLTGTAFNQPQHF

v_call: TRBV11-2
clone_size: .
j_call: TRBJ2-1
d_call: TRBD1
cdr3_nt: TGTGCCAGCAGCCTAAACAGGGGGCTCTACAATGAGCAGTTCTTC
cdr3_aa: CASSLNRGLYNEQFF

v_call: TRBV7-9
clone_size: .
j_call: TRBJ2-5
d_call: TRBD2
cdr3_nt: TGTGCCAGCAGCTTAGGGGAGGGACAAGAGACCCAGTACTTC
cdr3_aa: CASSLGEGQETQYF

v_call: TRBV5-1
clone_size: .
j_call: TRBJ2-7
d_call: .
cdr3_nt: TGCGCCAGCAGCTTGGAACTTTCCTACGAGCAGTACTTC
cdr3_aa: CASSLELSYEQYF

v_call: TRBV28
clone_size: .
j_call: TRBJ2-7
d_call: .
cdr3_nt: TGTGCCAGCAGTCCCTACAGTTACGAGCAGTACTTC
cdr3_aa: CASSPYSYEQYF

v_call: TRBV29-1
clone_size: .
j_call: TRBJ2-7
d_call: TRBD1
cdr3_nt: TGCAGCGCCGCGACAGGGGATTACTACGAGCAGTACTTC
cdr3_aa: CSAATGDYYEQYF

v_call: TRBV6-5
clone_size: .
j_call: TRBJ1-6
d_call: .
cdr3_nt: TGTGCCAGCAGTTTCCAGGGGACGTTATATAATTCACCCCTCCACTTT
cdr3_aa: CASSFQGTLYNSPLHF

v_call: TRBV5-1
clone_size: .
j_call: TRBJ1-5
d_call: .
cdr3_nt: TGCGCCAGCAGAGAACAGGGTCCAGGACAGCCCCAGCATTTT
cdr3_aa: CASREQGPGQPQHF

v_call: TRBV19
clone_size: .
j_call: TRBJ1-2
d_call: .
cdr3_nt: TGTGCCAGTAGTATCGAGCGAGACTATGGCTACACCTTC
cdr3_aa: CASSIERDYGYTF

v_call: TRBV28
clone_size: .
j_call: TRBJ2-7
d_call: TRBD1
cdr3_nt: TGTGCCAGCAGTTTATCCGGGACAGGTAGCTCCTACGAGCAGTACTTC
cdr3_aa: CASSLSGTGSSYEQYF

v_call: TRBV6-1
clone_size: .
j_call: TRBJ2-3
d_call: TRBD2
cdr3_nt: TGTGCCAGCAGTGAGAGACTAGCGGGGGGTAGCACAGATACGCAGTATTTT
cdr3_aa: CASSERLAGGSTDTQYF

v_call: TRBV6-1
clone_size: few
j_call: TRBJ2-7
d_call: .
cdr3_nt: TGTGCCAGCATGAAGGCAGGTCGGACCTACGAGCAGTACTTC
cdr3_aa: CASMKAGRTYEQYF

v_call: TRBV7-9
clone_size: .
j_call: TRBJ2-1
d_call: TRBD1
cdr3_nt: TGTGCCAGCAGCCACCTACCGACAGGGGTGGACTACAATGAGCAGTTCTTC
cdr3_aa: CASSHLPTGVDYNEQFF

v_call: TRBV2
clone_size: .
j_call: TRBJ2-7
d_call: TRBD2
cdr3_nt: TGTGCCAGCAGTGGGAATCCGACTAGCGACTACTACGAGCAGTACTTC
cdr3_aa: CASSGNPTSDYYEQYF

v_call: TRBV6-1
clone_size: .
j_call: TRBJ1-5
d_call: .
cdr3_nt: TGTGCCAGCAGTTCTACAGGGAGCAATCAGCCCCAGCATTTT
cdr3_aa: CASSSTGSNQPQHF

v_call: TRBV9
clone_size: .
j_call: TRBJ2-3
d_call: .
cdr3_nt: TGTGCCAGCAGCAACCAGGGGGGAGCGGGTACGCAGTATTTT
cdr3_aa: CASSNQGGAGTQYF

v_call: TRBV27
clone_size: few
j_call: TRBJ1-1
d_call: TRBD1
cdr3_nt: TGTGCCAGCAGTCCCCGGACAGGGGGCTTGGGCACTGAAGCTTTCTTT
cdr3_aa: CASSPRTGGLGTEAFF

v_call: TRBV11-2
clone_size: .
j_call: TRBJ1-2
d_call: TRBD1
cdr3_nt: TGTGCCAGCAGCCCCGATGACAGGGGAGGTGGCTACACCTTC
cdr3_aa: CASSPDDRGGGYTF

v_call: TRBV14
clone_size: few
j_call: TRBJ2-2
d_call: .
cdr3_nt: TGTGCCAGCCGACTAGGCGCCGGGGAGCTGTTTTTT
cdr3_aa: CASRLGAGELFF

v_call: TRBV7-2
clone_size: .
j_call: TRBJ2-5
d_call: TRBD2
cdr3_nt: TGTGCCAGCAGCTTAGCGAAGACTAGCGGGAGGCGAGAGACCCAGTACTTC
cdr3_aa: CASSLAKTSGRRETQYF

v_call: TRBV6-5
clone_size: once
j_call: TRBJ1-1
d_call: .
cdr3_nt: TGTGCCAGCAGCCAGGACAGAACCAACACTGAAGCTTTCTTT
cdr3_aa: CASSQDRTNTEAFF

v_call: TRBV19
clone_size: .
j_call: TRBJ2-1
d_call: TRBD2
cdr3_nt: TGTGCCAGTAGTATAGACACTAGCGGGAGGGCCAATGAGCAGTTCTTC
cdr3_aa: CASSIDTSGRANEQFF

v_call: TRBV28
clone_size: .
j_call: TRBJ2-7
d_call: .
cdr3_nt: TGTGCCACCCGGGACATTCTCTATGTGCAGTACTTC
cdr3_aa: CATRDILYVQYF

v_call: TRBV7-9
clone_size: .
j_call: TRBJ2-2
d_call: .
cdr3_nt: TGTGCCAATCGAGGGGGTCAAGGAGGGGAGCTGTTTTTT
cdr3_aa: CANRGGQGGELFF

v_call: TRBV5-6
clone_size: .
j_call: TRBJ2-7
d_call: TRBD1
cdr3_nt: TGTGCCAGCAGCTTACGGGGACAGGGGGTAACAAGCGAGCAGTACTTC
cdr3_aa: CASSLRGQGVTSEQYF

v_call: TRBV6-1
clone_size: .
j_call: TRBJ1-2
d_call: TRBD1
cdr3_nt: TGTGCCAGCAACCCGACAGGGGGCCTTGACTATGGCTACACCTTC
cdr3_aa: CASNPTGGLDYGYTF

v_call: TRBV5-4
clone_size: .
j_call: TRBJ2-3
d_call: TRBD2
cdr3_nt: TGTGCCAGCAGCGGGGCGGGAGTTCGAGCAGATACGCAGTATTTT
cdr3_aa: CASSGAGVRADTQYF

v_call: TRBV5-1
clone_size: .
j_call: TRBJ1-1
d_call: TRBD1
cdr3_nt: TGCGCCAGCGGACAGGGGGTCATGAACACTGAAGCTTTCTTT
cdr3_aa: CASGQGVMNTEAFF

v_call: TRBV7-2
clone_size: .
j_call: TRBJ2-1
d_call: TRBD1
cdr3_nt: TGTGCCAGCAGCAAAGGGGGCCGCGTTGAGAATGAGCAGTTCTTC
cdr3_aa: CASSKGGRVENEQFF

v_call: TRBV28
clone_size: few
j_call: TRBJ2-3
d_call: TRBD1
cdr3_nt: TGTGCCAGCAGTTTGGGACAGGGAGCAGATACGCAGTATTTT
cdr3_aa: CASSLGQGADTQYF

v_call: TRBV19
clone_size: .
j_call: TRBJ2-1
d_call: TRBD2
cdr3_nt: TGTGCCAGTAGCACCGGGACTAGCGCAACAACCTCCTACAATGAGCAGTTCTTC
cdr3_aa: CASSTGTSATTSYNEQFF

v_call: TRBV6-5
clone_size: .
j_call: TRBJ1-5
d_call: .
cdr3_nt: TGTGCCAGCAGTTACCCCGGGATAAAGGTAGACCAGCCCCAGCATTTT
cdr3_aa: CASSYPGIKVDQPQHF